This T cell receptor beta chain originates from a study of cytomegalovirus exposure and HLA in healthy donors. The PCR employed 60 Vbeta primers together with 13 Jbeta primers. Some clones are missing from TCRdb's copy, which holds only in-frame ones; the method was immunoSEQ multiplex PCR. Of roughly 200,000 clones listed, about four fifths were seen once; the top ten hold 3.4%. The CDR3 loop spans 14 amino acids. Germline loops: CDR1 LNHDA, CDR2 SQIVND (reference sequence). J gave up 4 bases and V 3 bases, and 5 bases lay outside the gene matches. This TCR derives from a man aged 35 to 55 in good health and CMV-seropositive. Material: PBMCs. The V gene is TRBV19, the J gene TRBJ2-7, with TRBD1 identical over 8 bases. The CDR3 is CASSIRTGSYEQYF. For the CDR3, the DNA is TGTGCCAGTAGTATCAGGACAGGGAGTTACGAGCAGTACTTC.